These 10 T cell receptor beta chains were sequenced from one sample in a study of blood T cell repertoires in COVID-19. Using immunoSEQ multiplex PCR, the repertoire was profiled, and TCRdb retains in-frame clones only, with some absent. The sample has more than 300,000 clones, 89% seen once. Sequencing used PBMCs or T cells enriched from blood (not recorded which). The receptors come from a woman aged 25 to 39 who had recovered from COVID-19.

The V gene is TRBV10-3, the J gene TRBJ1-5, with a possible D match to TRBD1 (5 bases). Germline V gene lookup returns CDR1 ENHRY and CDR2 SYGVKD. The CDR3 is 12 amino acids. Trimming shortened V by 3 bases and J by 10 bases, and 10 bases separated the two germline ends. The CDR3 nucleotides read TGTGCCATCAGTGAAATAGACAGACCCCAGCATTTT. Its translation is CAISEIDRPQHF.

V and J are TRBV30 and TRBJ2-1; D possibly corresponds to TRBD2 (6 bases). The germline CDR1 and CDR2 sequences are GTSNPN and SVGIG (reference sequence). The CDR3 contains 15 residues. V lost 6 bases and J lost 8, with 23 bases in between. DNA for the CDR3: TGTGCCTGCGTCAGGAGGGCCCCTTCGTCCGATGAGCAGTTCTTC. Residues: CACVRRAPSSDEQFF.

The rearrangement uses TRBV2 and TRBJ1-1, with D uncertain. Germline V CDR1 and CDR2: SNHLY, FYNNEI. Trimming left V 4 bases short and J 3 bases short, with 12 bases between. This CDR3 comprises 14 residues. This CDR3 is CASSGVDGYTEAFF. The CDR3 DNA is TGTGCCAGCAGTGGAGTCGACGGGTACACTGAAGCTTTCTTT.

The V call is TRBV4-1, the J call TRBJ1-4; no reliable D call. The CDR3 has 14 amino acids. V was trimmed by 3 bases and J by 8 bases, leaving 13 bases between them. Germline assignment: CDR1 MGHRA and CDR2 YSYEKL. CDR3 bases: TGCGCCAGCAGCCAGAGGTCCCTTTTCGAAAAACTGTTTTTT. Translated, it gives CASSQRSLFEKLFF.

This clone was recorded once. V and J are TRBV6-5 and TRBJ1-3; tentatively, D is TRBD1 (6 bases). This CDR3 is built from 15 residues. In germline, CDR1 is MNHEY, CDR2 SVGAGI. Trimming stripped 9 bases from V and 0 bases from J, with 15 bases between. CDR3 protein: CASPATGHSGNTIYF. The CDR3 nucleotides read TGTGCCAGTCCAGCGACAGGTCACTCTGGAAACACCATATATTTT.

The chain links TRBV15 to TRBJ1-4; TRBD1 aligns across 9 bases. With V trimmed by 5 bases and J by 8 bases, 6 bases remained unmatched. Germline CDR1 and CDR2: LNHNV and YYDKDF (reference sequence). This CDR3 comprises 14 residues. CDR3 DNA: TGTGCCACCAGCCTCGGGACAGGGAACGAAAAACTGTTTTTT. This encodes CATSLGTGNEKLFF. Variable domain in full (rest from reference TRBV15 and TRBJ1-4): DAMVIQNPRYQVTQFGKPVTLSCSQTLNHNVMYWYQQKSSQAPKLLFHYYDKDFNNEADTPDNFQSRRPNTSFCFLDIRSPGLGDTAMYLCATSLGTGNEKLFFGSGTQLSVL.

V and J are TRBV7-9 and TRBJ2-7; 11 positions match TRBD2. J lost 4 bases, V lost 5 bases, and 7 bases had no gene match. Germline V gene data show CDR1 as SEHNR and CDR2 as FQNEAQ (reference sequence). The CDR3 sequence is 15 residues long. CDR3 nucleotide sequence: TGTGCCAGCAGCGGTAGCGGGAGGGCCTCTTACGAGCAGTACTTC. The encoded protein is CASSGSGRASYEQYF. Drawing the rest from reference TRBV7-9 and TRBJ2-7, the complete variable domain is DTGVSQNPRHKITKRGQNVTFRCDPISEHNRLYWYRQTLGQGPEFLTYFQNEAQLEKSRLLSDRFSAERPKGSFSTLEIQRTEQGDSAMYLCASSGSGRASYEQYFGPGTRLTVT.

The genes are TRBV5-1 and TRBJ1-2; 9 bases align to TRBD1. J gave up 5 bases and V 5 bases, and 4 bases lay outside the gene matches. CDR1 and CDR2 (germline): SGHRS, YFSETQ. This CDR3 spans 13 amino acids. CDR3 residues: CASRYDRGYGYTF. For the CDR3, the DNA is TGCGCCAGCAGGTACGACAGGGGGTATGGCTACACCTTC.

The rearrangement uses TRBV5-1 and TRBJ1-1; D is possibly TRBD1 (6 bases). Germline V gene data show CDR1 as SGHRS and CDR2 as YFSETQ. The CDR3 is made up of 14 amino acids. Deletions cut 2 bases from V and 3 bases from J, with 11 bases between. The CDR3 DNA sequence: TGCGCCAGCAGCTTTGTGCAGGGGTACACTGAAGCTTTCTTT. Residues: CASSFVQGYTEAFF.

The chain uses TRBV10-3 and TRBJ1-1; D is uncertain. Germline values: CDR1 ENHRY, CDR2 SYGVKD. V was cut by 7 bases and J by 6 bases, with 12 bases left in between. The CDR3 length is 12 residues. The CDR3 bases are TGTGCCATCAAGTCCGAGGCGGCTGAAGCTTTCTTT. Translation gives CAIKSEAAEAFF.